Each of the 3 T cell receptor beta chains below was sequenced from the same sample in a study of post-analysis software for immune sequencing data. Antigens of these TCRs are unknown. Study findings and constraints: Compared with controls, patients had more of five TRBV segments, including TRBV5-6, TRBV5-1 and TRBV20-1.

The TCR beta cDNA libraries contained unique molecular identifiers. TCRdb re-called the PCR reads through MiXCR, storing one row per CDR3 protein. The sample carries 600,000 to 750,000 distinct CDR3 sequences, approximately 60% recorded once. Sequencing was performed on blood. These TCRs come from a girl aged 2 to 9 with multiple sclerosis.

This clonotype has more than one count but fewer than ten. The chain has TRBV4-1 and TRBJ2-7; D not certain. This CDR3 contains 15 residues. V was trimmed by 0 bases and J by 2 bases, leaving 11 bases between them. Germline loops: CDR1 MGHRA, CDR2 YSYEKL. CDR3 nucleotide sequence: TGCGCCAGCAGCCAAGACCCGGTGGTCACCTACGAGCAGTACTTC. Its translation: CASSQDPVVTYEQYF.

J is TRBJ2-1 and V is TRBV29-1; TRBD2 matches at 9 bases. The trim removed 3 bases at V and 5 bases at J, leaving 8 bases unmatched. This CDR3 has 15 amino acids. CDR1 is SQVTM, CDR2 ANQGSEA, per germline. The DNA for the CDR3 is TGCAGCGTTGATGGCGGGAGGGGTAGTAACAATGAGCAGTTCTTC. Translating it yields CSVDGGRGSNNEQFF.

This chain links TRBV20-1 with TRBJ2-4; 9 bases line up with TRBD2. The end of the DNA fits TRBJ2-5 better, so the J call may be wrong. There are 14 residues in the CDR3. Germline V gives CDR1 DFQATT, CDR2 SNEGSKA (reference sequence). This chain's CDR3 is CSAGRGGLYETQYF. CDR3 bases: TGCAGTGCTGGGCGGGGGGGGTTATATGAGACCCAGTACTTC.